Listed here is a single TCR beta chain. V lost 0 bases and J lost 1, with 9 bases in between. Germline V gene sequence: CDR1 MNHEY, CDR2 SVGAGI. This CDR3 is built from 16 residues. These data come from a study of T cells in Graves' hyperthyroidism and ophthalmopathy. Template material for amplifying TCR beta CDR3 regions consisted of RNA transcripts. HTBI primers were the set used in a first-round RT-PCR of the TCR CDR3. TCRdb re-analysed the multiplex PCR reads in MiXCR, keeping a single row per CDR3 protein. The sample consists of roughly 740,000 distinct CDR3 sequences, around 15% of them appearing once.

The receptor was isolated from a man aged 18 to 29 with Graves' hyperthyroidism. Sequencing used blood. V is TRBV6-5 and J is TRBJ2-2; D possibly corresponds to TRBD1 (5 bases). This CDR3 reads CASSYSPGMNTGELFF. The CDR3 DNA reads TGTGCCAGCAGTTACTCGCCAGGGATGAACACCGGGGAGCTGTTTTTT.